Sequencing of this T cell receptor (beta chain) was carried out in a study of CD8 T cells in Susac syndrome. General study findings and limits: The study's TCR sequencing and HLA analysis drew on a certain number of individuals. That number was acknowledged as relatively small.

Concerning this clonotype: Antigen: not known.

Random hexamers were used to reverse transcribe an amount of roughly 0.45 to 1 ug RNA. TCRdb reanalysed the immunoSEQ multiplex PCR reads using MiXCR and keeps one entry per CDR3 protein. The sample lists 200,000 or so distinct CDR3 sequences, about 90% seen once, with 0.1% to 0.15% in the top ten. This CDR3 contains 13 residues. Germline V lookup: CDR1 DFQATT, CDR2 SNEGSKA (reference sequence). The V and J ends lost 4 bases and 4 bases respectively, with 14 bases between them. CD8+ and CD4+ T cells from blood underwent TCR beta sequencing, which was carried out in a high-throughput format. The sample taken for sequencing was CD8+ T cells from PBMCs. The J gene is TRBJ2-7, the V gene TRBV20-1, with unresolved D. This receptor was taken from a human donor with multiple sclerosis. CDR3: CSATKKGFYEQYF. CDR3 DNA sequence: TGCAGTGCTACCAAAAAAGGGTTTTACGAGCAGTACTTC.